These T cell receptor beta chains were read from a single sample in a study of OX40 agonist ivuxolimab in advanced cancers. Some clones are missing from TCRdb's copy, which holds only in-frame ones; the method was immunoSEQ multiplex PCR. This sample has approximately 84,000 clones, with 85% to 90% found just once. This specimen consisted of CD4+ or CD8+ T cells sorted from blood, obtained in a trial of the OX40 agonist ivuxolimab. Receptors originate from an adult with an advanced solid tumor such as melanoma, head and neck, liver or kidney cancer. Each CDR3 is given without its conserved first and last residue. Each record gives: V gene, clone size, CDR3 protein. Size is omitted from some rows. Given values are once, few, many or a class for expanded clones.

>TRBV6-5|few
ASSYSGTGNYGYT
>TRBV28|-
ASSFAGQGDGEKLF
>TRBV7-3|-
ASSPDFVGDNEQF
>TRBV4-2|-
ASSQGPSAGGPYNEQF
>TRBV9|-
ASSVGGGKNTEAF
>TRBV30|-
AWKGTETQY
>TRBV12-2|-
ASRPDLSGETQY
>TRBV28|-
ASSSWSDSGANVLT
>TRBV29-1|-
SVEGRTDTQY
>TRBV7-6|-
ASSLAGGQGVGETQY
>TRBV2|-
ASSEQYSSGNTIY
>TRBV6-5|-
ASSPRGYRNYGYT
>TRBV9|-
ASSDHRAGNTIY
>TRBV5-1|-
ASSLGRGGVQETQY
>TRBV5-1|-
ASSGGVTPRSGNTIY
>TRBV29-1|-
SVDPRMGGYT
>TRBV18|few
ASSRHPDMNTEAF
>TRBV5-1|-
ASSFSSGGTNYGYT
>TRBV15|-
ATSRAGRGGRPYNEQF
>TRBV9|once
ASSVADSTHYT
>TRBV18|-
ASSLRLAGKTDTQY
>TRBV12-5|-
ARRNDIQRPYEQY
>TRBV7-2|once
ASSQSPGETQY
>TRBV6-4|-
ASSGTREDSPLH
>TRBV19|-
ASSPGGASEQY
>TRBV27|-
ASSLQWELYSPLH
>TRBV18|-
ASSSVALAGGNTEAF
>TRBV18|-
ASSQSGQGFYEQY
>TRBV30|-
AWLKGGRANTGELF
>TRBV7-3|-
ASSLAPGVSTDTQY
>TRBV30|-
AWSAVFAGNTIY
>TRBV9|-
ASSVEANYNEQF
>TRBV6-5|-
ASTRGTVPNTEAF
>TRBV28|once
ASSLNRDRDEQY
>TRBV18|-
ASSPTSGSQEPQH
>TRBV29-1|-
SVGASGANVLT
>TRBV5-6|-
ASSLAETLGSNQPQH
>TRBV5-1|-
ASSFNPTTSPLH
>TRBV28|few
ASSHSTDTQY
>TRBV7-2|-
ASIGWETQY
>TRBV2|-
ASSEAGRLGVQETQY
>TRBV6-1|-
ASSERFEAF
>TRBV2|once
ASRVDNNEQF
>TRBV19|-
ASIFRWNTGELF
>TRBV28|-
ASSIITEAF
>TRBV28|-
ASTYLRDPFPNEQF
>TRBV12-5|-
ASGLVRTGELF
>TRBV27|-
ASSQTGAGTGELF
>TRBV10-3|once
AISGTGNTGELF
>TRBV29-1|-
SVWDGDQPQH
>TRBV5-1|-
ASSLGTGRYGYT
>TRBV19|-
ASTTPGDTQY
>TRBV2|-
ASRVTGFATNEKLF
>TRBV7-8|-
ASSSGTAYQPQH
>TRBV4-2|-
ASSAVGGGSETQY
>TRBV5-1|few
ASSYLAGPTGELF
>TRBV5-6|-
ASSPRASNQPQH
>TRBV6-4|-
AKNPSYKASGSLAEQY
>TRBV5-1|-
ASTWTATGELF